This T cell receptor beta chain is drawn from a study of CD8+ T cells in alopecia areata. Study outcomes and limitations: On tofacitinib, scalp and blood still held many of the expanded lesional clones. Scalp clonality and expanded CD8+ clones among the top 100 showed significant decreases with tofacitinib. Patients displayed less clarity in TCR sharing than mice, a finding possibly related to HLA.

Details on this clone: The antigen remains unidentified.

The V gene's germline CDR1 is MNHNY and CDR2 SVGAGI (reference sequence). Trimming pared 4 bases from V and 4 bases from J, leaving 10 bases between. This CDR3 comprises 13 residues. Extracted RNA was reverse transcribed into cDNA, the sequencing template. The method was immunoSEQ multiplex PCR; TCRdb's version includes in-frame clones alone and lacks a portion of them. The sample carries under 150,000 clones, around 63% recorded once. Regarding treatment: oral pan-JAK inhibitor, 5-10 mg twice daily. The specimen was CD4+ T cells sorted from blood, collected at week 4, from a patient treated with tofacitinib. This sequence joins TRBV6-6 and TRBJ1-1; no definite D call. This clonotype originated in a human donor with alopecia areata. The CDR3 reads CASSFTVGTEAFF. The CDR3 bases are TGTGCCAGCAGTTTCACAGTGGGCACTGAAGCTTTCTTT.